This TCR beta chain was found in a study of identifying expanded T cells in peripheral blood. TCRdb keeps only in-frame clones here, not all; method: immunoSEQ multiplex PCR. The sample includes over 85,000 clones, 70% to 90% of them seen just once. V lost 0 bases and J 2 bases, leaving 8 bases between the germline ends. CDR3 length: 14 residues. Germline V gives CDR1 SGHDT, CDR2 YYEEEE. Comment on this clone: Its antigen remains unknown.

Study-wide points: Variance in clone template counts between approximately two-week samples significantly increased with total template count across all healthy donors.

The J gene is TRBJ1-1, the V gene TRBV5-6; D not resolved. The receptor's source is a person between 18 and 70 years old in good health. Sequencing input: blood. The CDR3 region is CASSLVPTNTEAFF. CDR3 bases: TGTGCCAGCAGCTTGGTGCCCACTAACACTGAAGCTTTCTTT.